These 20 T cell receptor beta chains were all obtained from the same sample, sequenced in a study of blood T cell repertoires in COVID-19. The protocol was immunoSEQ multiplex PCR, while the TCRdb copy is restricted to in-frame clones and leaves out a portion. Among tens of thousands of clones listed, around 90% were seen once. The material sequenced was peripheral blood. The receptor set was obtained from a man in his forties with acute or convalescent COVID-19.

The J gene is TRBJ1-1, the V gene TRBV6-6; D not certain. CDR3 length equals 12 residues. V was trimmed by 2 bases and J by 5 bases, leaving 6 bases between them. CDR1 and CDR2 (germline): MNHNY, SVGAGI (reference sequence). The CDR3 loop reads CASSYLPTEAFF. The CDR3 DNA is TGTGCCAGCAGTTACCTCCCGACTGAAGCTTTCTTT.

The genes are TRBV9 and TRBJ1-4; D is possibly TRBD1 (5 bases). The germline CDR1 and CDR2 sequences are SGDLS and YYNGEE. The CDR3 covers 14 residues. Trimming took off 3 bases at V and 1 base at J, with 7 bases between the two ends. CDR3 amino acids: CASSARETNEKLFF. The CDR3 nucleotides are TGTGCCAGCAGCGCCAGGGAAACTAATGAAAAACTGTTTTTT. The whole variable domain, filled in from reference TRBV9 and TRBJ1-4, reads DSGVTQTPKHLITATGQRVTLRCSPRSGDLSVYWYQQSLDQGLQFLIQYYNGEERAKGNILERFSAQQFPDLHSELNLSSLELGDSALYFCASSARETNEKLFFGSGTQLSVL.

This chain connects TRBV18 to TRBJ2-4; TRBD1 might be the D (7 bases). V lost 5 bases and J lost 3, with 14 bases in between. Germline CDR1 reads KGHSH; CDR2 reads LQKENI. CDR3 length: 15 residues. The DNA for the CDR3 is TGTGCCAGCTCAACCAGACAGGGAGGCAAAAACATTCAGTACTTC. Its translation is CASSTRQGGKNIQYF. The full variable domain, its missing parts supplied by reference TRBV18 and TRBJ2-4, is NAGVMQNPRHLVRRRGQEARLRCSPMKGHSHVYWYRQLPEEGLKFMVYLQKENIIDESGMPKERFSAEFPKEGPSILRIQQVVRGDSAAYFCASSTRQGGKNIQYFGAGTRLSVL.

This clone was picked up one time. The chain couples TRBV6-5 to TRBJ1-1, with 9 bases that match TRBD1. The CDR3 spans 15 residues. The ends lost 5 bases at V and 0 bases at J; junction bases unmatched: 4. Per the germline V gene, CDR1 is MNHEY and CDR2 is SVGAGI. CDR3 sequence reads: CASSQDRGLNTEAFF. The DNA of the CDR3 is TGTGCCAGCAGTCAGGACAGGGGACTGAACACTGAAGCTTTCTTT.

V usage is TRBV30 and J usage is TRBJ2-4; 10 nucleotides align to TRBD1. In germline, CDR1 is GTSNPN, CDR2 SVGIG (reference sequence). This CDR3 has 14 residues. V dropped 0 bases and J dropped 9; count of bases not matched to a gene: 5. CDR3 sequence: CAWSVGQGEVIQYF. CDR3 nucleotide sequence: TGTGCCTGGAGTGTCGGACAGGGGGAAGTCATTCAGTACTTC.

The chain recombines TRBV7-2 with TRBJ1-2; 7 nucleotides match TRBD1. This CDR3 is built from 15 residues. Looked up from germline, CDR1 is SGHTA and CDR2 is FQGNSA. The junction had 9 bases not matched to a gene; V was cut back by 5 bases and J by 3 bases. CDR3 in DNA: TGTGCCAGCAGCCACCAGGGACAGACAGACTATGGCTACACCTTC. Amino acid sequence: CASSHQGQTDYGYTF.

J is TRBJ1-4 and V is TRBV9, with 8 bases that match TRBD1. The J segment lost 5 bases and the V segment lost 4 bases, leaving 7 bases of the junction unmatched. The germline V gene encodes CDR1 SGDLS and CDR2 YYNGEE. The CDR3 consists of 15 residues. In nucleotides, the CDR3 is TGTGCCAGCAGCTTTCGGACAGGGAGGAATGAAAAACTGTTTTTT. Translating it yields CASSFRTGRNEKLFF.

V is TRBV4-2 and J is TRBJ1-2, with D possibly being TRBD1 (6 bases). CDR1 is LGHNA and CDR2 is YNFKEQ in the germline V gene. Trimming shortened V by 0 bases and J by 7 bases, and 18 bases separated the two germline ends. This CDR3 spans 16 amino acids. The CDR3 DNA sequence: TGTGCCAGCAGCCAAGACTTCAGCCGAACAGGGACTGGCTACACCTTC. The encoded protein is CASSQDFSRTGTGYTF.

This chain uses TRBV7-2 with TRBJ2-2, with D possibly TRBD2 on 6 matching bases. Germline values: CDR1 SGHTA, CDR2 FQGNSA. V was clipped by 1 base and J by 0 bases, with 9 bases between them. This CDR3 region has 16 residues. CDR3 bases: TGTGCCAGCAGCTTAGGGGGGGTGACGAACACCGGGGAGCTGTTTTTT. Amino acid sequence: CASSLGGVTNTGELFF.

CDR3 in amino acids: CSASASGGASGELFF. CDR3 bases: TGCAGTGCTAGTGCTAGCGGGGGGGCAAGCGGGGAGCTGTTTTTT. The chain employs TRBV20-1 and TRBJ2-2, with 12 bases fitting TRBD2. The length of the CDR3 is 15 residues. Germline V gene data show CDR1 as DFQATT and CDR2 as SNEGSKA (reference sequence). The trim removed 3 bases at V and 7 bases at J, leaving 6 bases unmatched.

The gene calls are TRBV2 and TRBJ1-5; D uncertain. The CDR3 is made up of 13 amino acids. The V end lost 3 bases, the J end lost 1 base, and 4 bases lay between the germline ends. Germline V gene lookup returns CDR1 SNHLY and CDR2 FYNNEI. The CDR3 DNA reads TGTGCCAGCAGTGATGGCAGCAATCAGCCCCAGCATTTT. Translated: CASSDGSNQPQHF.

V and J are TRBV11-3 and TRBJ2-2; perhaps TRBD1 as D (5 bases). The CDR3 has 12 residues. The germline gives CDR1 SGHNT, CDR2 YENEEA. V shed 6 bases and J shed 7 bases, with 9 bases lying between them. Written as DNA, the CDR3 is TGTGCCAGCAGGCAGGGTTTCGGGGAGCTGTTTTTT. The encoded protein is CASRQGFGELFF.

The CDR3 nucleotides read TGCGCCAGCAGCGCCGGCGGGGCCGGGGGGCGCAGACCTTACGAGCAGTACTTC. Translation: CASSAGGAGGRRPYEQYF. This sequence joins TRBV5-1 and TRBJ2-7; D perhaps matches TRBD2 (7 bases). Germline lookup yields CDR1 SGHRS and CDR2 YFSETQ. This CDR3 has 18 amino acids. V was clipped by 4 bases and J by 4 bases, with 27 bases between them. The variable domain in full, completed from reference TRBV5-1 and TRBJ2-7, reads KAGVTQTPRYLIKTRGQQVTLSCSPISGHRSVSWYQQTPGQGLQFLFEYFSETQRNKGNFPGRFSGRQFSNSRSEMNVSTLELGDSALYLCASSAGGAGGRRPYEQYFGPGTRLTVT.

This rearrangement joins TRBV27 to TRBJ2-3, with D perhaps matching TRBD1 (5 bases). The V gene lost 6 bases and the J gene lost 0 bases, with 10 bases spanning the gap. Germline CDR1 is MNHEY and CDR2 is SMNVEV (reference sequence). This CDR3 comprises 14 residues. The CDR3, as DNA: TGTGCCAGCAGCTACAGGAAAAGCACAGATACGCAGTATTTT. Translation: CASSYRKSTDTQYF.

The J gene is TRBJ1-5, the V gene TRBV19; 7 bases agree with TRBD1. With 6 bases clipped from V and 2 bases from J, the junction kept 7 bases outside the gene matches. Germline CDR1 and CDR2: LNHDA and SQIVND (reference sequence). CDR3 length: 15 residues. As DNA, the CDR3 is TGTGCCAGTAGCCTAACAGGGGTGGGCAATCAGCCCCAGCATTTT. Translated, it gives CASSLTGVGNQPQHF.

The rearrangement joins TRBV6-5 to TRBJ1-3; 7 nucleotides match TRBD1. Germline V gene lookup returns CDR1 MNHEY and CDR2 SVGAGI. The CDR3 consists of 14 residues. V gave up 5 bases and J gave up 4 bases; unmatched junction bases: 5. The CDR3 coding sequence is TGTGCCAGCAGTACAGGGGTGGAAGGAAACACCATATATTTT. Amino acids: CASSTGVEGNTIYF.

The V and J genes are TRBV18 and TRBJ1-2; 7 nucleotides agree with TRBD1. Trimming took 3 bases from V and 8 from J; bases not matched to a gene: 6. There are 13 residues in the CDR3. The germline CDR1 and CDR2 sequences are KGHSH and LQKENI. In nucleotides, the CDR3 is TGTGCCAGCTCACCCGAGGGACAGCAAGGCTACACCTTC. Protein sequence: CASSPEGQQGYTF.

This clone was detected only once. The chain recombines TRBV9 with TRBJ1-1; no reliable D call. This CDR3 is built from 14 residues. V shed 4 bases and J shed 2 bases, with 12 bases lying between them. Germline V lookup: CDR1 SGDLS, CDR2 YYNGEE. Here the CDR3 reads CASSPGGRNTEAFF. CDR3 sequence (DNA): TGTGCCAGCAGCCCGGGAGGGAGAAACACTGAAGCTTTCTTT.

This chain links TRBV18 with TRBJ2-7; 9 bases align to TRBD2. This CDR3 is built from 14 residues. Trimming removed 3 bases from V and 7 bases from J; junction bases left unmatched: 7. Germline assignment: CDR1 KGHSH and CDR2 LQKENI. In DNA form, the CDR3 reads TGTGCCAGCTCACCTTTAGCGGGAGCGGGTGAGCAGTACTTC. Its translation: CASSPLAGAGEQYF.

The table lists this clone with a few counts. The genes are TRBV7-6 and TRBJ2-7; D is ambiguous. This CDR3 comprises 15 residues. CDR1 is SGHVS and CDR2 is FNYEAQ in the germline V gene. Between the trimmed V and J ends, which lost 1 base and 2 bases, there was a span of 12 bases. This CDR3 is CASSLDDGFTYEQYF. The CDR3 DNA reads TGTGCCAGCAGCTTAGACGACGGGTTTACCTACGAGCAGTACTTC.